A selection of T cell receptor beta chains follows, all from one sample in a study of PD-1 blockade in classical Hodgkin lymphoma. Measured with immunoSEQ multiplex PCR; TCRdb has only the in-frame clones, and not every one. Of 20,000 to 25,000 clones in the sample, around nine tenths were seen once. Sequencing was performed on CD4+ T cells from blood. The receptors derive from a human donor with classical Hodgkin lymphoma. Each CDR3 is given with its conserved first and last residue. D genes are given only for firm matches. The size field is filled for only some rows; it gives once, few, many or a size class.

size	D	V	J	CDR3	DNA
.	TRBD1	TRBV7-9	TRBJ2-7	CASSPGTDYEQYF	TGTGCCAGCAGCCCCGGGACAGACTACGAGCAGTACTTC
.	.	TRBV5-4	TRBJ2-3	CASSSTGNTDTQYF	TGTGCCAGCAGCTCTACGGGTAACACAGATACGCAGTATTTT
.	TRBD2	TRBV7-3	TRBJ2-5	CASSPGLAGGLETQYF	TGTGCCAGCAGCCCCGGACTAGCGGGGGGTCTGGAGACCCAGTACTTC
.	TRBD1	TRBV27	TRBJ2-2	CASSPTWDRAYTGELFF	TGTGCCAGCAGTCCGACTTGGGACAGGGCGTACACCGGGGAGCTGTTTTTT
.	TRBD2	TRBV18	TRBJ2-1	CASSPMLLAGGRSNEQFF	TGTGCCAGCTCACCAATGCTCCTAGCGGGAGGGCGTAGCAATGAGCAGTTCTTC
.	TRBD1	TRBV27	TRBJ2-7	CASSFLDRVYEQYF	TGTGCCAGCAGTTTCCTAGACAGGGTCTATGAGCAGTACTTC
.	TRBD1	TRBV4-1	TRBJ2-7	CASSQARQGLPYEQYF	TGCGCCAGCAGCCAAGCTAGACAGGGGTTACCCTACGAGCAGTACTTC
.	TRBD2	TRBV4-3	TRBJ2-1	CASSQGTSGQIYNEQFF	TGCGCCAGCAGCCAAGGAACTAGCGGGCAAATCTACAATGAGCAGTTCTTC
.	TRBD1	TRBV6-6	TRBJ1-5	CASSPTGFVPQHF	TGTGCCAGCAGCCCGACAGGGTTTGTGCCCCAGCATTTT
.	.	TRBV28	TRBJ2-7	CASISPTGGGHEQYF	TGTGCCAGCATCTCCCCCACGGGAGGGGGCCACGAGCAGTACTTC
.	TRBD2	TRBV11-1	TRBJ2-5	CASSLGTSGQETQYF	TGTGCCAGCAGCTTAGGGACTAGCGGGCAAGAGACCCAGTACTTC
.	.	TRBV5-1	TRBJ2-5	CASSSPDRGETQYF	TGCGCCAGCAGCTCGCCAGATAGGGGAGAGACCCAGTACTTC
once	.	TRBV2	TRBJ1-1	CASREAGGAEAFF	TGTGCCAGCCGGGAGGCAGGAGGCGCTGAAGCTTTCTTT
.	.	TRBV18	TRBJ2-5	CASSPPSAFETQYF	TGTGCCAGCTCACCACCCTCAGCGTTCGAGACCCAGTACTTC
.	.	TRBV21-1	TRBJ2-3	CASSKPNTGTTSGSADTQYF	TGTGCCAGCAGCAAACCAAATACAGGGACTACTAGCGGGAGCGCAGATACGCAGTATTTT
.	.	TRBV6-6	TRBJ1-2	CASNLSRRGGYTF	TGTGCCAGCAACCTCAGTAGGAGGGGTGGCTACACCTTC
.	TRBD2	TRBV9	TRBJ2-5	CASSVMASGGPTVTQYF	TGTGCCAGCAGCGTCATGGCTAGCGGGGGCCCCACTGTGACCCAGTACTTC
.	.	TRBV5-6	TRBJ2-7	CASSLIGAYYYEQYF	TGTGCCAGCAGCTTGATAGGGGCCTACTACTACGAGCAGTACTTC
.	.	TRBV28	TRBJ1-5	CASSLFSPRAANQPQHF	TGTGCCAGCAGTTTATTTTCTCCCAGGGCGGCTAATCAGCCCCAGCATTTT
.	.	TRBV20-1	TRBJ2-1	CSASFTLEQFF	TGCAGTGCTAGTTTTACTCTTGAGCAGTTCTTC
.	TRBD2	TRBV5-6	TRBJ2-7	CASSFGGRASYEQYF	TGTGCCAGCAGCTTTGGAGGGAGGGCCTCCTACGAGCAGTACTTC
.	.	TRBV27	TRBJ1-4	CASSSRRVETNEKLFF	TGTGCCAGCAGTTCGCGTAGGGTCGAAACAAATGAAAAACTGTTTTTT
.	.	TRBV14	TRBJ1-1	CASSPKEGGMNTEAFF	TGTGCCAGCAGCCCGAAAGAGGGGGGAATGAACACTGAAGCTTTCTTT
.	.	TRBV28	TRBJ1-2	CASSLSGSGYTF	TGTGCCAGCAGTTTGTCGGGATCTGGCTACACCTTC
.	.	TRBV5-8	TRBJ1-4	CASSLGRTVSNEKLFF	TGTGCCAGCAGCTTGGGGCGGACAGTATCAAATGAAAAACTGTTTTTT
.	.	TRBV11-3	TRBJ2-1	CASSSTPSFYNEQFF	TGTGCCAGCAGCTCGACTCCCTCTTTCTACAATGAGCAGTTCTTC
.	.	TRBV30	TRBJ1-6	CAWSLGKGGSPLHF	TGTGCCTGGAGTCTAGGGAAAGGAGGCTCACCCCTCCACTTT
once	.	TRBV6-1	TRBJ1-1	CASSDRGQGTEAFF	TGTGCCAGCAGTGATAGGGGTCAAGGCACTGAAGCTTTCTTT
.	.	TRBV5-1	TRBJ2-5	CATWNKGGRETQYF	TGCGCCACCTGGAACAAAGGGGGGCGAGAGACCCAGTACTTC
.	.	TRBV4-1	TRBJ2-2	CASSRFYLGSMSGELFF	TGCGCCAGCAGCCGCTTCTATTTGGGCAGTATGAGCGGGGAGCTGTTTTTT
.	.	TRBV4-2	TRBJ1-1	CASSQEPSGRRGTEAFF	TGTGCCAGCAGCCAAGAACCATCCGGCAGGCGGGGCACTGAAGCTTTCTTT
.	.	TRBV10-3	TRBJ2-7	CAISESAGRYEQYF	TGTGCCATCAGTGAGTCCGCGGGACGCTACGAGCAGTACTTC
.	TRBD2	TRBV7-2	TRBJ2-1	CASSLGSGGANEQFF	TGTGCCAGCAGCTTAGGCAGCGGGGGGGCCAATGAGCAGTTCTTC
.	.	TRBV9	TRBJ2-5	CASSVAGLTLETQYF	TGTGCCAGCAGCGTAGCTGGACTGACTCTAGAGACCCAGTACTTC
.	.	TRBV7-9	TRBJ2-2	CASSRPSGSPTGELFF	TGTGCCAGCAGTCGCCCCTCTGGGTCCCCCACCGGGGAGCTGTTTTTT
once	.	TRBV28	TRBJ1-2	CASSLGDYGYTF	TGTGCCAGCAGTTTGGGTGACTATGGCTACACCTTC
.	TRBD1	TRBV30	TRBJ2-3	CAWSHVGQGALGPTDTQYF	TGTGCCTGGAGTCACGTCGGACAGGGGGCGCTGGGGCCCACAGATACGCAGTATTTT
.	TRBD2	TRBV5-4	TRBJ2-1	CASSLGGGSNEQFF	TGTGCCAGCAGCTTGGGCGGGGGGTCCAATGAGCAGTTCTTC
.	.	TRBV4-1	TRBJ2-7	CASSQDGLVRGIYEQYF	TGCGCCAGCAGCCAAGACGGTTTGGTGCGAGGGATCTACGAGCAGTACTTC
.	TRBD2	TRBV5-1	TRBJ2-7	CASSLAGVYEQYF	TGCGCCAGCAGCTTAGCGGGAGTCTACGAGCAGTACTTC
.	.	TRBV11-2	TRBJ1-5	CASSLEPWQPQHF	TGTGCCAGCAGCTTAGAACCCTGGCAGCCCCAGCATTTT
.	TRBD1	TRBV7-9	TRBJ1-1	CASSTTGGVNPAFF	TGTGCCAGCAGCACTACAGGGGGCGTAAATCCAGCTTTCTTT
.	.	TRBV11-2	TRBJ1-3	CASSLDRVKGNTIYF	TGTGCCAGCAGCTTAGACAGGGTAAAAGGAAACACCATATATTTT
.	TRBD1	TRBV19	TRBJ1-2	CATSRQGHGYTF	TGTGCCACTTCAAGACAGGGTCATGGCTACACCTTC